The present entry profiles one T cell receptor (beta chain) with its context. Original processing methods: Reference gene primer amplification yielded estimated nucleated cell counts. The data were produced by immunoSEQ multiplex PCR, yet TCRdb's version contains in-frame clones alone and is incomplete. The D gene and trimming were derived from the DNA, and the V and J assignments and clone size from that table. The sample yields 180,000 or so clones, roughly 90% seen once. This record belongs to a study of blood T cell repertoires in COVID-19. Turning to the study itself: Samples of COVID-19 (acute and convalescent) were obtained from the United States, Italy and Spain. From T cells, B-cell-depleted T cells, or PBMCs came the material, which was cDNA or gDNA.

Enrollees, about 18 to 90 years old, lived in 20 to 25 US areas. V lost 2 bases to trimming and J lost 5 bases; unmatched junction nucleotides: 0. The CDR3 consists of 13 residues. The sequencing input was PBMCs or T cells enriched from blood (not recorded which). This clonotype originated in a young woman who had recovered from COVID-19. J is TRBJ1-5 and V is TRBV12-3 or TRBV12-4, with 7 positions matching TRBD1. CDR3 residues: CASSLTGDQPQHF. The CDR3 DNA reads as TGTGCCAGCAGTTTAACAGGGGATCAGCCCCAGCATTTT.